Shown below are 17 T cell receptor beta chains from a single sample sequenced in a study of blood T cell repertoires in COVID-19. Sequencing used immunoSEQ multiplex PCR; TCRdb keeps in-frame clones, though not all of them. The sample yields 90,000 to 100,000 clones, 75% to 90% seen once. Sequencing was done on a sample of peripheral blood. The receptor set was obtained from an elderly man with acute or convalescent COVID-19.

Notes on this clone: A junction end diverges from the germline sequence, so it may reflect a read error. CDR3 loop: CASSPGLAGGDEQFF. Here the CDR3 DNA reads TGTGCTAGCAGCCCGGGACTAGCGGGAGGCGATGAGCAGTTCTTC. The chain uses TRBV7-7 and TRBJ2-1; 15 bases are a match to TRBD2. The germline CDR1 and CDR2 sequences are SSHAT and FNYEAQ (reference sequence). The CDR3 runs to 15 residues. The full variable domain, completed using reference TRBV7-7 and TRBJ2-1, is GAGVSQSPRYKVTKRGQDVTLRCDPISSHATLYWYQQALGQGPEFLTYFNYEAQPDKSGLPSDRFSAERPEGSISTLTIQRTEQRDSAMYRCASSPGLAGGDEQFFGPGTRLTVL.

The J gene is TRBJ2-1, the V gene TRBV11-3, with 7 bases fitting TRBD1. The V gene end was trimmed by 3 bases and the J gene end by 2 bases; junction bases not matched to a gene: 7. Germline assignment: CDR1 SGHNT and CDR2 YENEEA. The CDR3 spans 16 residues. The DNA for the CDR3 is TGTGCCAGCAGCTTTGAGGACAGGAATCCCTACAATGAGCAGTTCTTC. This codes for CASSFEDRNPYNEQFF.

This chain links TRBV7-2 with TRBJ2-7, with D possibly matching TRBD1 (6 bases). The CDR3 extends over 15 amino acids. CDR1 SGHTA and CDR2 FQGNSA come from the germline V gene. Trimming stripped 5 bases from V and 4 bases from J, with 18 bases between. The CDR3 spells CASSRRGGSLYEQYF. The CDR3 DNA reads TGTGCCAGCAGCCGCCGAGGGGGTTCCCTTTACGAGCAGTACTTC. Full variable domain (rest looked up from reference TRBV7-2 and TRBJ2-7): GAGVSQSPSNKVTEKGKDVELRCDPISGHTALYWYRQSLGQGLEFLIYFQGNSAPDKSGLPSDRFSAERTGGSVSTLTIQRTQQEDSAVYLCASSRRGGSLYEQYFGPGTRLTVT.

The chain uses TRBV18 and TRBJ1-5, with TRBD1 matching 9 bases. V lost 2 bases to trimming and J lost 5 bases; unmatched junction nucleotides: 4. CDR1 and CDR2 (germline): KGHSH, LQKENI. The CDR3 contains 15 residues. The CDR3, as DNA: TGTGCCAGCTCACCAGGACAGGGGAGCTATCAGCCCCAGCATTTT. Its protein product is CASSPGQGSYQPQHF.

The V and J genes are TRBV28 and TRBJ2-7; 7 nucleotides agree with TRBD1. This CDR3 is built from 13 residues. Looked up from germline, CDR1 is MDHEN and CDR2 is SYDVKM. Trimming at V came to 6 bases and at J to 2 bases, leaving 4 bases not matched to a gene. The CDR3 spells CASRPTGPYEQYF. The CDR3 bases are TGTGCCAGCAGGCCGACAGGGCCCTACGAGCAGTACTTC.

The chain couples TRBV7-8 to TRBJ2-5, with 12 bases that match TRBD2. Looked up from germline, CDR1 is SGHVS and CDR2 is FQNEAQ. CDR3 length: 17 amino acids. Trimming cost V 3 bases and J 8 bases; bases outside gene matches: 13. CDR3 coding DNA: TGTGCCAGCAGCTTTCTGACTAGCGGGAGTGTTCCGGGAACCCAGTACTTC. Residues: CASSFLTSGSVPGTQYF.

The rearrangement joins TRBV7-6 to TRBJ2-1; a possible D gene is TRBD1 (5 bases). The germline gives CDR1 SGHVS, CDR2 FNYEAQ. This CDR3 is built from 15 residues. Trimming took 0 bases from V and 3 from J, leaving 9 bases between them. CDR3 DNA sequence: TGTGCCAGCAGCTTAGCCCAGGGTTACTACAATGAGCAGTTCTTC. Its protein is CASSLAQGYYNEQFF.

This clone has more than one count but fewer than ten. This sequence joins TRBV29-1 and TRBJ1-2; 7 nucleotides line up with TRBD1. Germline V gene lookup returns CDR1 SQVTM and CDR2 ANQGSEA. The V and J ends lost 4 bases and 3 bases, in that order; junction bases with no gene match: 8. The CDR3 spans 14 residues. The CDR3 is CSVGVRGLDYGYTF. The CDR3 DNA sequence: TGCAGCGTTGGGGTCAGGGGGTTGGACTATGGCTACACCTTC.

This clone showed up just once. This chain joins TRBV28 and TRBJ2-2, with 8 bases identical to TRBD2. The germline CDR1 and CDR2 sequences are MDHEN and SYDVKM. This CDR3 has 15 amino acids. V was pared by 3 bases and J by 4 bases, with 4 bases of the junction left unmatched. The CDR3 coding sequence is TGTGCCAGCAGTTTTAGCGGGATGAGCACCGGGGAGCTGTTTTTT. This sequence encodes CASSFSGMSTGELFF.

This clone was counted once. The chain joins TRBV20-1 to TRBJ2-1, with 11 bases fitting TRBD2. CDR3 length: 17 amino acids. CDR1 is DFQATT, CDR2 SNEGSKA, per germline (reference sequence). V lost 3 bases, J lost 4 bases, and 11 bases stayed unmatched. CDR3 in DNA: TGCAGTGCTAGTCCATCGGTTAGCGGGAGGGGTTACAATGAGCAGTTCTTC. It codes for CSASPSVSGRGYNEQFF.

This chain joins TRBV5-1 and TRBJ2-7; D perhaps matches TRBD2 (7 bases). CDR1 SGHRS and CDR2 YFSETQ come from the germline V gene. Trimming shortened V by 8 bases and J by 7 bases, and 22 bases separated the two germline ends. The CDR3 spans 14 residues. The CDR3 loop is CASRGDYLQGEQYF. The CDR3 DNA sequence: TGCGCCAGTAGGGGGGACTACCTGCAGGGAGAGCAGTACTTC.

This chain links TRBV4-2 with TRBJ1-4; 7 nucleotides match TRBD1. V trimming: 1 base; J trimming: 8 bases; junction bases outside the gene matches: 7. The length of the CDR3 is 15 residues. Germline V CDR1 and CDR2: LGHNA, YNFKEQ. CDR3 DNA sequence: TGTGCCAGCAGCCAAGCCCAGGGGGTGAGGGAAAAACTGTTTTTT. Protein: CASSQAQGVREKLFF.

The rearrangement joins TRBV19 to TRBJ2-7; no reliable D call. V was clipped by 7 bases and J by 2 bases, with 15 bases between them. Per the germline V gene, CDR1 is LNHDA and CDR2 is SQIVND (reference sequence). This CDR3 is 14 amino acids long. The CDR3: CASNHPDTPYEQYF. CDR3 bases: TGTGCCAGTAACCATCCCGACACCCCCTACGAGCAGTACTTC.

The chain couples TRBV7-9 to TRBJ2-7, with D maybe TRBD2 (6 bases). V shed 1 base and J shed 1 base, with 11 bases lying between them. Germline CDR1 reads SEHNR; CDR2 reads FQNEAQ (reference sequence). There are 15 residues in the CDR3. CDR3 in DNA: TGTGCCAGCAGCTTAGGGGGGGAGTGGTCCTACGAGCAGTACTTC. Translating gives CASSLGGEWSYEQYF.

This clone came up a few times. This rearrangement joins TRBV11-1 to TRBJ2-1; 7 nucleotides line up with TRBD1. CDR1 SGHAT and CDR2 FQDESV come from the germline V gene (reference sequence). V shed 5 bases, J shed 8 bases, and the junction held 3 bases outside the gene matches. The CDR3 length is 12 residues. The CDR3 DNA is TGTGCCAGCAGCCCTGACAGGGATGAGCAGTTCTTC. This translates into CASSPDRDEQFF.

This chain connects TRBV23-1 to TRBJ2-7; the D gene is possibly TRBD2 (6 bases). TRBV23-1 is an open reading frame, and its role is uncertain. This CDR3 comprises 22 residues. V gave up 0 bases and J gave up 0 bases, with 30 bases separating them. CDR3 bases: TGCGCCAGCAGTCAATCGGGGGGTCAGCTGATGACCATAGAATTAAGCTCCTACGAGCAGTACTTC. Its translation: CASSQSGGQLMTIELSSYEQYF.

This clone has a single count. In nucleotides, the CDR3 is TGTGCCAGCAGCTTATTGCGGGAGACCGGGGAGCTGTTTTTT. This translates into CASSLLRETGELFF. This chain uses TRBV7-2 with TRBJ2-2; TRBD2 matches 7 bases. This CDR3 comprises 14 residues. Trimming removed 2 bases from V and 5 bases from J; junction bases left unmatched: 2. Germline V CDR1 and CDR2: SGHTA, FQGNSA.